Given below is one TCR beta chain in context. Its antigen is currently unknown. These data belong to a study of T cell responses to AZD1222 COVID-19 vaccine. Pooling was applied to second doses at about 4 or about 12 weeks. Whole-study results and caveats: Donors in the cohort were predominantly white British and more often female, and clonal diversity was possibly underestimated.

This table comes from immunoSEQ multiplex PCR, and its TCRdb copy is limited to in-frame clones, with some not included. The table lists about 150,000 clones, 75% to 90% of them singletons. The CDR3 has 14 residues. Germline V gives CDR1 SNHLY, CDR2 FYNNEI. Between the trimmed V and J ends, which lost 5 bases and 6 bases, there was a span of 16 bases. The chain recombines TRBV2 with TRBJ1-2, with D uncertain. Sequenced material: peripheral blood, taken 28 days after the second AZD1222 dose. The receptor's source is an adult who received the AZD1222 COVID-19 vaccine. The CDR3 reads CASSPSDTWNGYTF. The CDR3 DNA reads as TGTGCCAGCAGTCCCAGCGACACTTGGAATGGCTACACCTTC.